Detailed here is one T cell receptor (beta chain). These data are taken from a study of OX40 agonist ivuxolimab in advanced cancers. Study summary: Participants averaged roughly 60 years of age (range 23 to 79) and were around 85% male. Three patients showed partial responses: one hepatocellular carcinoma and two cutaneous melanoma cases.

Clones were read by immunoSEQ multiplex PCR, and TCRdb kept only the in-frame ones, dropping some. The repertoire holds 70,000 to 75,000 clones, with 90% to 95% as singletons. The cohort excluded patients with autoimmune disease history or systemic immunosuppression. CDR1 SGDLS and CDR2 YYNGEE come from the germline V gene. Trimming at V came to 3 bases and at J to 6 bases, leaving 14 bases not matched to a gene. CDR3 length: 17 residues. The V call is TRBV9, the J call TRBJ2-3; 9 bases match TRBD1. The sequence was obtained from an adult with an advanced solid tumor such as melanoma, head and neck, liver or kidney cancer. The starting material was CD4+ or CD8+ T cells sorted from blood, obtained in a trial of the OX40 agonist ivuxolimab. This CDR3 is CASSARIGTGFMDTQYF. CDR3 DNA: TGTGCCAGCAGCGCTAGAATCGGGACAGGGTTCATGGATACGCAGTATTTT. The full variable domain, completed using reference TRBV9 and TRBJ2-3, is DSGVTQTPKHLITATGQRVTLRCSPRSGDLSVYWYQQSLDQGLQFLIQYYNGEERAKGNILERFSAQQFPDLHSELNLSSLELGDSALYFCASSARIGTGFMDTQYFGPGTRLTVL.